This TCR beta chain was captured by sequencing in a study of control samples from healthy donors and cancer patients. Using immunoSEQ multiplex PCR, the repertoire was profiled, and TCRdb retains in-frame clones only, with some absent. The sample consists of 98,000 or so clones, 88% of them appearing once. The germline V gene encodes CDR1 LNHNV and CDR2 YYDKDF (reference sequence). J lost 2 bases, V lost 6 bases, and 10 bases had no gene match. CDR3 length: 16 residues. The rearrangement links TRBV15 to TRBJ1-2; 9 positions match TRBD1. The sample taken for sequencing was blood. This clonotype was sampled from a woman aged 70-85 years in good health. The CDR3 is CATSNDRGRVNYGYTF. The CDR3 DNA reads TGTGCCACCAGTAACGACAGGGGGAGGGTCAACTATGGCTACACCTTC.